This entry is about one T cell receptor beta chain. Its specificity is unknown. This table comes from immunoSEQ multiplex PCR, and its TCRdb copy is limited to in-frame clones, with some not included. The sample yields about 180,000 clones, about nine tenths seen once. These data originate in a study of T cell responses to AZD1222 COVID-19 vaccine. Study-wide results and caveats: At 160-218 and 743-854, vaccine-associated CD4 TCRs were dominant, and they spanned spike. Most donors were white British, females outnumbered males, and clonal diversity was possibly underestimated.

V lost 6 bases to trimming and J lost 2 bases; unmatched junction nucleotides: 3. Germline V CDR1 and CDR2: MNHEY, SMNVEV (reference sequence). CDR3 length: 14 residues. The clonotype comes from an adult who received the AZD1222 COVID-19 vaccine. This chain joins TRBV27 and TRBJ2-7, with TRBD1 identical over 11 bases. The material was peripheral blood, obtained 28 days after the second AZD1222 dose. CDR3: CASRGTGGAYEQYF. DNA for the CDR3: TGTGCCAGCAGGGGGACAGGGGGTGCCTACGAGCAGTACTTC.